This TCR beta chain was sequenced during a study of identifying expanded T cells in peripheral blood. Whole-study findings and limits: Roughly 1.1 clones differed between technical replicates, versus around 15 and 19 over time. Approximately two-week clone count variance significantly increased as total template count grew.

Comment on this clone: What it recognizes is unknown.

Clones were sequenced by immunoSEQ multiplex PCR, and TCRdb holds only the in-frame ones, with some missing. The table includes under 95,000 clones, about nine tenths detected once. V lost 1 base and J lost 5; bases outside the gene matches: 8. Looked up from germline, CDR1 is LGHNA and CDR2 is YNFKEQ. This CDR3 has 16 amino acids. Collection occurred without any documented infections or immune events in donors. The sample comprised blood. This clonotype was sampled from a person between 18 and 75 years old in good health. This chain links TRBV4-2 with TRBJ2-5, with 9 positions matching TRBD2. The CDR3 here is CASSQGVAGVGETQYF. The CDR3 nucleotides read TGTGCCAGCAGCCAAGGGGTAGCGGGAGTAGGGGAGACCCAGTACTTC.